This T cell receptor (beta chain) was identified in a study of CD8 T cell repertoires and HIV-1 epitope variants. Study-wide context: T cells were stimulated with Twenty-five Gag and Nef peptides separately. Tested: three Gag epitope families, Nef HW9 and YT9. An uncultured baseline aliquot held 1M T cells.

Sequenced by immunoSEQ multiplex PCR; TCRdb stores in-frame clones only, minus some. This table holds a few thousand clones, around 68% found once. Note on this clone: Its cognate antigen is unknown.

This CDR3 region has 13 residues. CDR1 SGHTA and CDR2 FQGNSA come from the germline V gene. V gave up 5 bases and J gave up 6 bases; unmatched junction bases: 6. The V gene is TRBV7-2, the J gene TRBJ1-1; 7 nucleotides line up with TRBD1. The sample comprised cultured CD8+ T cells derived from PBMCs. The receptor was isolated from a male donor with HIV. CDR3 in amino acids: CASSQGGGSEAFF. The CDR3 nucleotides read TGTGCCAGCAGCCAGGGGGGCGGATCTGAAGCTTTCTTT. Filled out from reference TRBV7-2 and TRBJ1-1, the complete variable domain reads GAGVSQSPSNKVTEKGKDVELRCDPISGHTALYWYRQSLGQGLEFLIYFQGNSAPDKSGLPSDRFSAERTGGSVSTLTIQRTQQEDSAVYLCASSQGGGSEAFFGQGTRLTVV.